This TCR beta chain is from a study of patients and donors after allogeneic stem cell transplantation. TCRdb reprocessed the RT-PCR reads via MiXCR and lists one record per CDR3 protein. The sample carries approximately 140,000 distinct CDR3 sequences, over 30% recorded once. Germline V lookup: CDR1 ENHRY, CDR2 SYGVKD. The trim removed 0 bases at V and 6 bases at J, leaving 8 bases unmatched. This CDR3 region has 16 residues. The sample holds a few counts of this clonotype. The sample comprised blood, either unsorted or a sorted T cell fraction (not recorded which). The TCR sequence derives from a human donor who was either an allogeneic HSCT recipient or a stem cell or donor lymphocyte infusion donor (not recorded which). It is not recorded whose cells these are; they may come from a transplant donor. The V call is TRBV10-3, the J call TRBJ2-3, with 8 bases matching TRBD2. CDR3 bases: TGTGCCATCAGTGAGTCGGGACGGGGGGGCCTCGATACGCAGTATTTT. Amino acid sequence: CAISESGRGGLDTQYF.